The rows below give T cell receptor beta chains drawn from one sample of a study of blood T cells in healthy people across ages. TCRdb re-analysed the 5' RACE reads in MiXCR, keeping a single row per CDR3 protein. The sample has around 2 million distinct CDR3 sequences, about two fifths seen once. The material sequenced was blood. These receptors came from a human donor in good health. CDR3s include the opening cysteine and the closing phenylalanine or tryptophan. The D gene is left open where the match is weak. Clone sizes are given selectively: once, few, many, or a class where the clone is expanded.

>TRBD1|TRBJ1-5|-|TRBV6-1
CASSSIRQGNSNQPQHF
TGTGCCAGCAGCAGTATCCGACAGGGCAATAGCAATCAGCCCCAGCATTTT
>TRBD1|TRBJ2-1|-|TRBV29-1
CSVTGTEAYNEQFF
TGCAGCGTTACCGGGACAGAGGCCTACAATGAGCAGTTCTTC
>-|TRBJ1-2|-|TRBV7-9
CASSLKHGGDGYTF
TGTGCCAGCAGCTTAAAACACGGCGGAGATGGCTACACCTTC
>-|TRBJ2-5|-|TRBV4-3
CASSQERFLEQYF
TGCGCCAGCAGCCAAGAACGCTTTTTAGAGCAGTACTTC
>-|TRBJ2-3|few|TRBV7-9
CASRHGGDTQYF
TGTGCCAGCCGACACGGAGGAGATACGCAGTATTTT
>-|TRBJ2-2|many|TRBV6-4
CASSSGNTGELFF
TGTGCCAGCAGTAGCGGGAACACCGGGGAGCTGTTTTTT
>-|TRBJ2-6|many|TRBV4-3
CASSQEWGQGANVLTF
TGCGCCAGCAGCCAAGAATGGGGGCAGGGGGCCAACGTCCTGACTTTC
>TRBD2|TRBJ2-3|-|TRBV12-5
CASGLTRLAGSTDTQYF
TGTGCTAGTGGTTTGACAAGACTAGCGGGGAGCACAGATACGCAGTATTTT
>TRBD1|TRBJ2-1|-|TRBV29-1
CSVEPGQGYNEQFF
TGCAGCGTTGAGCCCGGACAGGGGTACAATGAGCAGTTCTTC
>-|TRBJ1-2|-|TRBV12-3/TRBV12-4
CASSLMRGGMDGYTF
TGTGCCAGCAGTTTAATGAGAGGGGGAATGGATGGCTACACCTTC
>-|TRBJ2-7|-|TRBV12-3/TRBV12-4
CASSSGEGGDDEQYF
TGTGCCAGCAGCTCGGGCGAAGGGGGGGATGACGAGCAGTACTTC
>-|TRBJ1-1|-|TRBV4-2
CASSQETRRNTEAFF
TGTGCCAGCAGCCAAGAAACAAGGCGGAACACTGAAGCTTTCTTT
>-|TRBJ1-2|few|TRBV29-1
CSVERGHGYTF
TGCAGCGTTGAACGGGGACATGGCTACACCTTC
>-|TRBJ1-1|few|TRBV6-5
CASSPLGNSRNTEAFF
TGTGCCAGCAGTCCCCTCGGGAACAGCAGAAACACTGAAGCTTTCTTT